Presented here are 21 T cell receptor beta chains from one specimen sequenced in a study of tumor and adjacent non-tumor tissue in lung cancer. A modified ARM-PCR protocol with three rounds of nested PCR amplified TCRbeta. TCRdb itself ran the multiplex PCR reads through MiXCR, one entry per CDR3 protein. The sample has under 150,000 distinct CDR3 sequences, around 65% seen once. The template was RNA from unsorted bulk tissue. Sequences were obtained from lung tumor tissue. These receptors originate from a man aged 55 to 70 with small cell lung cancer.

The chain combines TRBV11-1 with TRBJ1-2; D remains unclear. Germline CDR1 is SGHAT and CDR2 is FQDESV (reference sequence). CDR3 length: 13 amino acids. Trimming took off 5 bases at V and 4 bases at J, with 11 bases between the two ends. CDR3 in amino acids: CASSPHFCYGYTF. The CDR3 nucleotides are TGTGCCAGCAGCCCACATTTTTGCTATGGCTACACCTTC.

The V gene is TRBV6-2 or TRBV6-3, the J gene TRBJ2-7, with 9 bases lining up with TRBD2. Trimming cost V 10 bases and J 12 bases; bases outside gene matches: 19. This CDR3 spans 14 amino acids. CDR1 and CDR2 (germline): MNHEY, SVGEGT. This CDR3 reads CANKIAGAPMERYF. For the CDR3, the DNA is TGTGCCAACAAGATAGCGGGAGCCCCTATGGAACGGTACTTC.

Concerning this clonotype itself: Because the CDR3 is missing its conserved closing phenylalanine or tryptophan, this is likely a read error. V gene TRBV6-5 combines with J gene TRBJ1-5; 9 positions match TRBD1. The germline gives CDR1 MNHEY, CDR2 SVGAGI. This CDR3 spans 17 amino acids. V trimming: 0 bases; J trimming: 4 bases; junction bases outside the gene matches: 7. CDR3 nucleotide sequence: TGTGCCAGCAGTTACTCAATACCCGGGACAGGGAATCAGCCCCAGCATTCT. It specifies CASSYSIPGTGNQPQHS.

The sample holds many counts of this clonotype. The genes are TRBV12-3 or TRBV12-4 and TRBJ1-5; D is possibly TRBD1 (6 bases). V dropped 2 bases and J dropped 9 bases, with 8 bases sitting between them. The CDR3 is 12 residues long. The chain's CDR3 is CASSLKGGPQHF. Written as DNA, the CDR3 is TGTGCCAGCAGTTTAAAGGGGGGGCCCCAGCATTTT.

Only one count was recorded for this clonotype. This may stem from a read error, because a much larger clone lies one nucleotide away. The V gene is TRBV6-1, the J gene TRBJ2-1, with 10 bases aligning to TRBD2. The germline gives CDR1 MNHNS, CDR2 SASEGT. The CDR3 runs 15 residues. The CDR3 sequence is CASSVSGRVYNERFF. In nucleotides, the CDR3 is TGTGCCAGCAGTGTCAGCGGGAGGGTATACAATGAGCGGTTCTTC.

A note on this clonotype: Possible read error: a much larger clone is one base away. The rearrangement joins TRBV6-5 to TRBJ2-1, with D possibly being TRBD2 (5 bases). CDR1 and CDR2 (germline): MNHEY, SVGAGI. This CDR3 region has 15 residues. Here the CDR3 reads CASNYNPGRYNEQFF. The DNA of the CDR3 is TGTGCCAGCAATTACAATCCGGGGAGATACAATGAGCAGTTCTTC.

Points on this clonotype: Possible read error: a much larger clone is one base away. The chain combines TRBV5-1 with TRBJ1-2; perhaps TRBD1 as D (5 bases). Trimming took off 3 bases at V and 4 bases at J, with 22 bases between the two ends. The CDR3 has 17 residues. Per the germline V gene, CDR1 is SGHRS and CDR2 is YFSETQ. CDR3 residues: CASSSPGAGPRGYGYTF. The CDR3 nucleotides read TGCGCCAGCAGCTCCCCCGGGGCAGGGCCCCGGGGCTATGGCTACACCTTC.

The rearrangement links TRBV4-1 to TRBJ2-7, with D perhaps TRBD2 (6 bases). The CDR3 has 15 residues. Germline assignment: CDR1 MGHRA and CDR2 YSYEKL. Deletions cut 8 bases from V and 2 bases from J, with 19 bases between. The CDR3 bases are TGCGCCAGCGGGTTAACTAGCAGGAGGACCTACGAGCAGTACTTC. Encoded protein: CASGLTSRRTYEQYF.

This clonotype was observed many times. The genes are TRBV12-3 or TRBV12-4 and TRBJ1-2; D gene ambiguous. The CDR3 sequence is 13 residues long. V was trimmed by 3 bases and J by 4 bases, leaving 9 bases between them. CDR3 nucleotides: TGTGCCAGCAGTTTTCGGCGTGGCTATGGCTACACCTTC. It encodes CASSFRRGYGYTF.

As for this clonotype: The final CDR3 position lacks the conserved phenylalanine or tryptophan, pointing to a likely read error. CDR3 amino acids: CASSTNSVRGDNEQFL. CDR3 bases: TGTGCCAGCAGTACTAATAGCGTGAGAGGCGACAATGAGCAGTTCTTA. The chain has TRBV12-3 or TRBV12-4 and TRBJ2-1, with a tentative D call TRBD2 (5 bases). V was pared by 5 bases and J by 5 bases, with 19 bases between. The CDR3 runs to 16 residues.

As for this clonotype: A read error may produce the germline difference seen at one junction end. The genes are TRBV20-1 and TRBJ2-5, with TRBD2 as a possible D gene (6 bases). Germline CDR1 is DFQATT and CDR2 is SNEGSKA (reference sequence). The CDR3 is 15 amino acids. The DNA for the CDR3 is TGCAGTGCTAGAATAGCCCGGGACTTTGGGGAGACCCACTACTTC. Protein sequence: CSARIARDFGETHYF.

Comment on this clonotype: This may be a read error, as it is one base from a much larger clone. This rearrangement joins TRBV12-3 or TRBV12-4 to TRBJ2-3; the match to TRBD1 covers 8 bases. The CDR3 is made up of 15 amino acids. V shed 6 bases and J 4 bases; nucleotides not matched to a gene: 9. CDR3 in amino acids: CASSRRQGTADTQYF. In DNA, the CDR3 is TGTGCCAGCAGCCGAAGACAGGGGACCGCAGATACGCAGTATTTT.

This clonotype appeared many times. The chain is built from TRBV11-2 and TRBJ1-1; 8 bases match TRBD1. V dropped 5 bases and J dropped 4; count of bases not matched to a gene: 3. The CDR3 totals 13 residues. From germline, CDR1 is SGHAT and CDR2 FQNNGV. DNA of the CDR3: TGTGCCAGCAGCACAGACAGGGGCACTGAAGCTTTCTTT. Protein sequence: CASSTDRGTEAFF.

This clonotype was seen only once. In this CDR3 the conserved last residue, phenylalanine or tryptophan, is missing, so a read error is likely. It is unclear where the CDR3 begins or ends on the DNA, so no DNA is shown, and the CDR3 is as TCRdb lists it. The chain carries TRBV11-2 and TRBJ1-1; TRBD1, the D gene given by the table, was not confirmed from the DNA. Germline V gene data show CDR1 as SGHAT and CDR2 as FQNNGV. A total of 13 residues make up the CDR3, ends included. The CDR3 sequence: CASSYTGGTEAFS.

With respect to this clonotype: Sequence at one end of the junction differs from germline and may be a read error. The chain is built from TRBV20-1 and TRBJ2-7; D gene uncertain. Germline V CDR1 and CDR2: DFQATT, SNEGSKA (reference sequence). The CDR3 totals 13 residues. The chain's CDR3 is CSARETSGYEHFF. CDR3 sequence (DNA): TGCAGTGCTAGGGAGACTTCAGGTTACGAGCACTTCTTC.

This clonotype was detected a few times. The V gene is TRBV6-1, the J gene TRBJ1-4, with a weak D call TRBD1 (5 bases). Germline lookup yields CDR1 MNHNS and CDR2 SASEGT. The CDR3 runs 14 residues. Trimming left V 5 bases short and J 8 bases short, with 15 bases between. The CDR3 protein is CASSREGVREKLFF. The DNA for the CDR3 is TGTGCCAGCAGTAGGGAAGGGGTTCGGGAAAAACTGTTTTTT.

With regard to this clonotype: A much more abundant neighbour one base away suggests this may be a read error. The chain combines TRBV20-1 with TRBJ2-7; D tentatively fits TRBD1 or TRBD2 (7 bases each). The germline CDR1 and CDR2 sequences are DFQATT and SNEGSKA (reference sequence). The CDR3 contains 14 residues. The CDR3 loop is CSAREGRGHYVQYF. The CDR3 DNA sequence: TGCAGTGCTAGAGAAGGGAGGGGGCACTACGTGCAGTACTTC.

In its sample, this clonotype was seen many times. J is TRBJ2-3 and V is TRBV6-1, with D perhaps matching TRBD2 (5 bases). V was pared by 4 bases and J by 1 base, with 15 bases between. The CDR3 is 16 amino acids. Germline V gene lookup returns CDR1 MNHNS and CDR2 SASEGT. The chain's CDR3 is CASSVGRGRGTDTQYF. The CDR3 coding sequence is TGTGCCAGCAGTGTAGGCCGGGGTCGCGGCACAGATACGCAGTATTTT.

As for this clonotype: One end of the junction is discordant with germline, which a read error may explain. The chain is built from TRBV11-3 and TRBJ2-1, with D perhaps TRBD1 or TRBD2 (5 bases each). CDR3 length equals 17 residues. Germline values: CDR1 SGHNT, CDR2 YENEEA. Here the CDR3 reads CASSLGRAWDPKREQFF. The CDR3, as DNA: TGTGCTAGCAGCTTAGGTAGGGCGTGGGACCCAAAGCGGGAGCAGTTCTTC.

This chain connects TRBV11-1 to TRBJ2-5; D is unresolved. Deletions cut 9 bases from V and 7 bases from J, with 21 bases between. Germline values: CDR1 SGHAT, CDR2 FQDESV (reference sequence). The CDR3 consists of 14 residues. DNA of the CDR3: TGTGCCAGTAGCCCAAGCACGGATAGGGCGACCCAGTACTTC. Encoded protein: CASSPSTDRATQYF.

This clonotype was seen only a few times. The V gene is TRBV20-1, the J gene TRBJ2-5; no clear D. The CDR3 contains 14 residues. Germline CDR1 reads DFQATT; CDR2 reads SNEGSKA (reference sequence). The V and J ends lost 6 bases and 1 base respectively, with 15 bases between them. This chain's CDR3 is CSAQYQVIQETQYF. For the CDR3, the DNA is TGCAGTGCCCAGTACCAAGTGATCCAAGAGACCCAGTACTTC.